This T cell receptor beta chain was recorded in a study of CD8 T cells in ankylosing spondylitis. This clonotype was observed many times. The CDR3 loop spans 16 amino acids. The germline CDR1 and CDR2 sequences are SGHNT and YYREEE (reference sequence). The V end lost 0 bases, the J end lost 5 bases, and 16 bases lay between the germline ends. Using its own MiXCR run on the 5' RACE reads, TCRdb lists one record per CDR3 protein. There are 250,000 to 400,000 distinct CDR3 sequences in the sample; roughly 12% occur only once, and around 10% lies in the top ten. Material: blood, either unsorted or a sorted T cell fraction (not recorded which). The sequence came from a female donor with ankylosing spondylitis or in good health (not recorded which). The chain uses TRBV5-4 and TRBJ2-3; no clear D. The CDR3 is CASSLGQIGLGDTQYF. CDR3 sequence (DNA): TGTGCCAGCAGCTTGGGGCAGATTGGGCTGGGAGATACGCAGTATTTT.